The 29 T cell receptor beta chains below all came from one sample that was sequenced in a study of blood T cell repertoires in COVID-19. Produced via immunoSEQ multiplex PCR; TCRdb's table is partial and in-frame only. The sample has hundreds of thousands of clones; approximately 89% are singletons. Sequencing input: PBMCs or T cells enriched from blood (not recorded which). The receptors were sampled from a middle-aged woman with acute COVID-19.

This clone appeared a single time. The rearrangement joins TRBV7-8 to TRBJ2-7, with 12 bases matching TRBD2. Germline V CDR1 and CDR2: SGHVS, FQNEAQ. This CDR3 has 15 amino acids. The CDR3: CASSLAGGPSYEQYV. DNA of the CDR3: TGTGCCAGCAGCCTAGCGGGAGGGCCAAGCTACGAGCAGTACGTC.

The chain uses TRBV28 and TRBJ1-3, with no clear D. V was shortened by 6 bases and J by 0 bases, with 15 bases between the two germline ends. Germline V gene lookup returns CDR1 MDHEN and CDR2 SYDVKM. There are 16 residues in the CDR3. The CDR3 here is CASRRHLLLSGNTIYF. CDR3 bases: TGTGCCAGCAGGCGTCATCTCCTACTCTCTGGAAACACCATATATTTT.

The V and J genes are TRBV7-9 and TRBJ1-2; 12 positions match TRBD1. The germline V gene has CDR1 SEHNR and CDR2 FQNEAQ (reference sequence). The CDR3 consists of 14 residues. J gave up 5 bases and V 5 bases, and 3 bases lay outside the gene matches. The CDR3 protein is CASSPGQGAYGYTF. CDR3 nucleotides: TGTGCCAGCAGCCCGGGACAGGGGGCATATGGCTACACCTTC. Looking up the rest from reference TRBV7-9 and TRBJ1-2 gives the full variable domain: DTGVSQNPRHKITKRGQNVTFRCDPISEHNRLYWYRQTLGQGPEFLTYFQNEAQLEKSRLLSDRFSAERPKGSFSTLEIQRTEQGDSAMYLCASSPGQGAYGYTFGSGTRLTVV.

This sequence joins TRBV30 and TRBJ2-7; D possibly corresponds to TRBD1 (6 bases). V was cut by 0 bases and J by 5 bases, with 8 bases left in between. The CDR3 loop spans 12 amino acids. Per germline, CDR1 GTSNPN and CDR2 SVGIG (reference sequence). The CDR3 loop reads CAWSVGADEQYF. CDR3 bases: TGTGCCTGGAGTGTGGGGGCGGACGAGCAGTACTTC.

CDR3 residues: CASSQTGQGYRPQHF. DNA for the CDR3: TGTGCCAGCAGCCAGACGGGACAGGGTTATCGACCCCAGCATTTT. The J gene is TRBJ1-5, the V gene TRBV28, with TRBD1 matching 9 bases. This CDR3 has 15 residues. Germline V CDR1 and CDR2: MDHEN, SYDVKM. The trim removed 6 bases at V and 10 bases at J, leaving 13 bases unmatched.

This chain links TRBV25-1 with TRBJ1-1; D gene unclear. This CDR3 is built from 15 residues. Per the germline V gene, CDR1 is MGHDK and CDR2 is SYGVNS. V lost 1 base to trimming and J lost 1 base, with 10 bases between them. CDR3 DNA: TGTGCCAGCAGTGAATTTTTCAGTGCGAACACTGAAGCTTTCTTT. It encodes CASSEFFSANTEAFF.

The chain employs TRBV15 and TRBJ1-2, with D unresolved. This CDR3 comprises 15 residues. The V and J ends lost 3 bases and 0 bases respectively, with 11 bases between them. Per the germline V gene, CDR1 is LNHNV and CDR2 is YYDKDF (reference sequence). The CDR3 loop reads CATSSSRETNYGYTF. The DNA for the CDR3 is TGTGCCACCAGCAGTTCCCGCGAGACTAACTATGGCTACACCTTC.

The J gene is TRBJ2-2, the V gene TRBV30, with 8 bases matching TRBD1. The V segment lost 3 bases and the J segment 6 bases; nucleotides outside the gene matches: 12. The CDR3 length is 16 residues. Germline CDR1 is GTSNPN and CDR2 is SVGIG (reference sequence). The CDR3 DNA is TGTGCCTGGAGAGGCCGTGGGACAGGCGGGGCCGGGGAGCTGTTTTTT. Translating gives CAWRGRGTGGAGELFF.

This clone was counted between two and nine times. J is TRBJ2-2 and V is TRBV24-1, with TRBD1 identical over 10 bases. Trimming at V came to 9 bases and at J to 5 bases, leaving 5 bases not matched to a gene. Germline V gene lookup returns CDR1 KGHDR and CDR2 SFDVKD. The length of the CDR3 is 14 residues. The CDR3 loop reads CATGRDRGTGELFF. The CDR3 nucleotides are TGTGCCACCGGCCGGGACAGGGGAACCGGGGAGCTGTTTTTT.

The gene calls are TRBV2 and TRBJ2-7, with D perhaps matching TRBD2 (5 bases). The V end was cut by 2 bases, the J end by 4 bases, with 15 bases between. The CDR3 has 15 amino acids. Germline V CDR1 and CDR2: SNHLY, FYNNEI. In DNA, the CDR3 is TGTGCCAGCAGTGAATCTTCGGGAATCGCTTACGAGCAGTACGTC. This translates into CASSESSGIAYEQYV.

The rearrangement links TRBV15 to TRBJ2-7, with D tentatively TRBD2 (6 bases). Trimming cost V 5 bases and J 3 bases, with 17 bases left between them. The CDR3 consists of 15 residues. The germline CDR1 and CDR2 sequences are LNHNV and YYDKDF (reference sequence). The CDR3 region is CATSVRTTGSYEQYF. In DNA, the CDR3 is TGTGCCACCAGCGTACGGACTACCGGGAGCTACGAGCAGTACTTC.

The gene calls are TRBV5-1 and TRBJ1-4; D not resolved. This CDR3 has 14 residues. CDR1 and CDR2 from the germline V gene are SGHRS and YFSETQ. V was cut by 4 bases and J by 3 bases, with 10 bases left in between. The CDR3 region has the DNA TGCGCCAGCAGCACTTCGGGTTCTAATGAAAAACTGTTTTTT. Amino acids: CASSTSGSNEKLFF.

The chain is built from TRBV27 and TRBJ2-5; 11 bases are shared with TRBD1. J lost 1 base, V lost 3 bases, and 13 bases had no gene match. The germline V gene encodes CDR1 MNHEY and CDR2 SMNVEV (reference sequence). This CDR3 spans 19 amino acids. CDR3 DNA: TGTGCCAGCAGTTTTACTTCGCCGGGGACAGGGGGAACCCAAGAGACCCAGTACTTC. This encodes CASSFTSPGTGGTQETQYF.

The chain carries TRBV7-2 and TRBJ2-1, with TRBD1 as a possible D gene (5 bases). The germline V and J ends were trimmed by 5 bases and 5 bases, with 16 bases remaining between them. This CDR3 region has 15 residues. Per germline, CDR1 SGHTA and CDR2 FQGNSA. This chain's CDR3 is CASSLVVGQNNEQFF. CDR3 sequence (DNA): TGTGCCAGCAGCCTCGTCGTGGGGCAGAACAATGAGCAGTTCTTC.

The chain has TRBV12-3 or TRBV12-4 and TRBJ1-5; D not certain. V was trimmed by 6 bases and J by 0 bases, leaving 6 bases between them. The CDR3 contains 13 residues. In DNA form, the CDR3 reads TGTGCCAGCAGCCTAAATAGCAATCAGCCCCAGCATTTT. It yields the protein CASSLNSNQPQHF.

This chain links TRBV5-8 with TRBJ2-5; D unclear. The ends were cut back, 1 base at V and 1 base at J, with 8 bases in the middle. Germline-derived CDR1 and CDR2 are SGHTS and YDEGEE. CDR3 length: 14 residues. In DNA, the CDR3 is TGTGCCAGCAGCTTGTATCAGGCCCAAGAGACCCAGTACTTC. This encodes CASSLYQAQETQYF. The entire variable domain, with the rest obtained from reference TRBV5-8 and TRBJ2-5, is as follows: EAGVTQSPTHLIKTRGQQATLRCSPISGHTSVYWYQQALGLGLQFLLWYDEGEERNRGNFPPRFSGRQFPNYSSELNVNALELEDSALYLCASSLYQAQETQYFGPGTRLLVL.

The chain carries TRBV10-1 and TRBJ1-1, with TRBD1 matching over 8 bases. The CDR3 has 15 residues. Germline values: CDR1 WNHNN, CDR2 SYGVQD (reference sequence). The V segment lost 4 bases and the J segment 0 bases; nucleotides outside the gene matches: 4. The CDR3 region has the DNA TGCGCCAGCAGTGGGGGGACAGGAATGAACACTGAAGCTTTCTTT. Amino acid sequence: CASSGGTGMNTEAFF.

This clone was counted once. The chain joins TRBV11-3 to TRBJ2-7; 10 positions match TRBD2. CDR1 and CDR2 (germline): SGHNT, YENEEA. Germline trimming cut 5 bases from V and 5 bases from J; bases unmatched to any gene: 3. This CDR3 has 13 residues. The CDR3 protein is CASSLAGEHEQYF. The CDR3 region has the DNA TGTGCCAGCAGCCTAGCGGGAGAGCACGAGCAGTACTTC.

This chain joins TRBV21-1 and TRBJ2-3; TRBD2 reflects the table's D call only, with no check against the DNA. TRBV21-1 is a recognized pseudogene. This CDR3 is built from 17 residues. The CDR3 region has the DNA TGTGCCAGCAACGATAAAACGACTAGCGAGAGCACAGATACGCAGTATTTT. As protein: CASNDKTTSESTDTQYF.

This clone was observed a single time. The CDR3 spells CASSPIAGGGSNEQFF. The CDR3 bases are TGTGCCAGCAGCCCAATAGCGGGAGGGGGGTCCAATGAGCAGTTCTTC. The chain couples TRBV28 to TRBJ2-1, with TRBD2 matching over 11 bases. This CDR3 is built from 16 residues. The V gene's germline CDR1 is MDHEN and CDR2 SYDVKM. V lost 6 bases and J lost 6; bases outside the gene matches: 10.

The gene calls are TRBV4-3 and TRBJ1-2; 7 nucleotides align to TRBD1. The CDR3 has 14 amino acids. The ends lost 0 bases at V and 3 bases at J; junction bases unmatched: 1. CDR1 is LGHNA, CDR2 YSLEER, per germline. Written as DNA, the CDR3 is TGCGCCAGCAGCCAAGAGGGACAGCACTATGGCTACACCTTC. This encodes CASSQEGQHYGYTF.

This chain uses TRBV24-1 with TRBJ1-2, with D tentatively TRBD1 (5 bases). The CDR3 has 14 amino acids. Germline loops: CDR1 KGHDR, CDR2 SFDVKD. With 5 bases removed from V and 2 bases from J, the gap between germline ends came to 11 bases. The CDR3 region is CATSARTRNYGYTF. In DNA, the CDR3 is TGTGCCACCAGTGCTCGGACAAGAAACTATGGCTACACCTTC.

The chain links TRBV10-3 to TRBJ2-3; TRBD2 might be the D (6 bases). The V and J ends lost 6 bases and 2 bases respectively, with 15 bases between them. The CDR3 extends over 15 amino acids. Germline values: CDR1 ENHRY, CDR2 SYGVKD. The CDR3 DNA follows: TGTGCCATCAGGTCTAGCGAACCCGACACAGATACGCAGTATTTT. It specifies CAIRSSEPDTDTQYF.

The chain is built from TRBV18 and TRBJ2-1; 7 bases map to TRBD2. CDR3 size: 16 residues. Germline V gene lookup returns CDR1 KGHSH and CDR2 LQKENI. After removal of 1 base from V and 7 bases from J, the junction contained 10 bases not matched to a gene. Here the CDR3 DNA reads TGTGCCAGCTCACCACAGGAGGGAGGGTGGAAAAATGAGCAGTTCTTC. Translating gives CASSPQEGGWKNEQFF.

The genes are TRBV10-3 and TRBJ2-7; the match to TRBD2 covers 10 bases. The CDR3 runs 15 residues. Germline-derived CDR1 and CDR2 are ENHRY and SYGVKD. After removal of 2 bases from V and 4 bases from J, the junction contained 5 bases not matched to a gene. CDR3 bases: TGTGCCATCAGTGAGACTAGCGGGGCTGAATACGAGCAGTACTTC. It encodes CAISETSGAEYEQYF.

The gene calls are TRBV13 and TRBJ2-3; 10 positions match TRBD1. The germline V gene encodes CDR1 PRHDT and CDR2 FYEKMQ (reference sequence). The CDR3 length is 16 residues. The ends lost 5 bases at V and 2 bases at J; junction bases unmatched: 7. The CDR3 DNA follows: TGTGCCAGCAGCGCCCGGGACAGGGGATCCACAGATACGCAGTATTTT. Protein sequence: CASSARDRGSTDTQYF. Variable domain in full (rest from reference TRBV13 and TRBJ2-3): AAGVIQSPRHLIKEKRETATLKCYPIPRHDTVYWYQQGPGQDPQFLISFYEKMQSDKGSIPDRFSAQQFSDYHSELNMSSLELGDSALYFCASSARDRGSTDTQYFGPGTRLTVL.

The CDR3 loop reads CASSYATGNYGYTF. CDR3 DNA sequence: TGTGCCAGCAGCTACGCTACAGGGAACTATGGCTACACCTTC. The rearrangement joins TRBV7-9 to TRBJ1-2, with a weak D call TRBD1 (6 bases). CDR3 length: 14 amino acids. Germline CDR1 reads SEHNR; CDR2 reads FQNEAQ (reference sequence). V lost 4 bases and J 2 bases, leaving 11 bases between the germline ends.

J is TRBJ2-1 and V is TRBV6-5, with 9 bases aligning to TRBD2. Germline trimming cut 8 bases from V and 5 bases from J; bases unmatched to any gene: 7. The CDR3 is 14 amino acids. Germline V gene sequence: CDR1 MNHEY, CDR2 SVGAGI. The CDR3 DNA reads TGTGCCAGCGGAATAGCGGGGGTGAACAATGAGCAGTTCTTC. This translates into CASGIAGVNNEQFF.

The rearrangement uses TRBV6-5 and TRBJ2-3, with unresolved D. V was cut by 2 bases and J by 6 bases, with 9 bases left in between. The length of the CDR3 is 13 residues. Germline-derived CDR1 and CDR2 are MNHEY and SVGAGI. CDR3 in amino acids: CASSYLGQDTQYF. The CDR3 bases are TGTGCCAGCAGTTACCTGGGCCAGGATACGCAGTATTTT.